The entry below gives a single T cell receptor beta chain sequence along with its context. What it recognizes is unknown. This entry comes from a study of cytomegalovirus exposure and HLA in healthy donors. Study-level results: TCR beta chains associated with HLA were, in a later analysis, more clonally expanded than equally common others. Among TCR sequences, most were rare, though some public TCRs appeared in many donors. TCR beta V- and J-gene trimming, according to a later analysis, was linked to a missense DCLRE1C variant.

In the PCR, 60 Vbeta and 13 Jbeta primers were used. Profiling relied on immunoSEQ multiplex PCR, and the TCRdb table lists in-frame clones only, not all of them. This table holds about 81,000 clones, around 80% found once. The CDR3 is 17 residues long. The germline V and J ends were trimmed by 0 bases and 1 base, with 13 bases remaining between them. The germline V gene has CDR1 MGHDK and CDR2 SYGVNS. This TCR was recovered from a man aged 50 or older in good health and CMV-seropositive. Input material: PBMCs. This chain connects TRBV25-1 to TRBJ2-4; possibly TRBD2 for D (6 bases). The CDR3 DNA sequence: TGTGCCAGCAGTGAATACAAACGGGAGTTGGCCAAAAACATTCAGTACTTC. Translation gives CASSEYKRELAKNIQYF.